This T cell receptor (beta chain) originates from a study of blood T cell repertoires in COVID-19. Study at large: Samples representing acute and convalescent COVID-19 were sourced from the United States, Italy and Spain. PBMCs, B-cell-depleted T cells, or T cells were the source of the cDNA or gDNA that made up the material.

Authors' methods: Researchers report that nucleated cell counts were estimated from reference gene primer amplification. Assay used: immunoSEQ multiplex PCR; TCRdb lists only in-frame clones, some missing. The V and J calls and clone size were taken over from that table, and D and trimming were inferred from the DNA. The sample yields about 90,000 clones, over 70% seen once. Germline-derived CDR1 and CDR2 are GTSNPN and SVGIG (reference sequence). CDR3 length equals 14 residues. The V and J ends lost 4 bases and 5 bases respectively, with 15 bases between them. This chain links TRBV30 with TRBJ1-5; D might be TRBD1 (5 bases). This TCR was sampled from a man at least 80 years old with active or convalescent COVID-19. Sequencing was carried out using peripheral blood. The DNA of the CDR3 is TGTGCCTGGAATAAGGGGACTCCTGATCAGCCCCAGCATTTT. Protein product: CAWNKGTPDQPQHF.